This entry concerns a single T cell receptor (beta chain). The antigen it recognizes is unknown. No base quality information exists; no much larger clone differs at one position. This entry comes from a study of CD8 T cells in ankylosing spondylitis (dated by TCRdb to about 2017). As for the study more broadly: The study profiled T cell receptor beta repertoires in healthy donors and ankylosing spondylitis patients to find disease-linked TCR variants. The whole study cohort included about a hundred healthy donors and around 25 ankylosing spondylitis patients. Peripheral blood was sampled, and synovial fluid was additionally collected from ankylosing spondylitis patients. What the authors observed across the whole study: Blood from ankylosing spondylitis patients appeared to be characterized by a TCR beta motif made up of several highly homologous amino acid variants. Some motif variants had previously been reported in the synovial fluid and blood of reactive arthritis patients, which suggests shared mechanisms of disease initiation. The disease-linked clones were reported to be significantly enriched in matched synovial fluid samples from ankylosing spondylitis patients. A CD8+ phenotype was shown by the disease-linked clones, which were found at relatively low frequencies in peripheral blood.

The sequencer was an Illumina HiSeq 2500. Quantitative 5'-RACE with molecular barcodes was used to prepare TCR beta libraries. The study's own analysis went as follows. A new computational method based on a probabilistic model of VDJ rearrangement was used to identify disease-linked TCR variants. TCRdb trimmed public reads at Q25 via fastp, called clones via MiXCR and kept in-frame beta chains. When rows share a CDR3 protein, they turn into one entry using the most common DNA and genes. TCRdb's processing, not the authors' own work, is the source of the V and J calls. This sample gives 400,000 to 450,000 distinct CDR3 sequences in total; more than 15% of them show up just once. The leading ten clones occupy approximately 1% of the sample. Deletion took 3 bases off V and 0 bases off J, with a span of 9 bases between the germline ends. CDR1 SNHLY and CDR2 FYNNEI are derived from the germline V gene. The CDR3 starts with the cysteine, ends with the phenylalanine, and has 15 residues. Only the CDR3 DNA is retained, 45 bases long and in frame from the first base.

This receptor was identified in a male donor with ankylosing spondylitis. The chain was built from TRBV2 and TRBJ1-5; matching of 5 bases hints at TRBD1 as the D gene. Input material: blood, either unsorted or a sorted T cell fraction (not recorded which). The nucleotide sequence is given as TGTGCCAGCAGTGAGGAAGGGGATAGCAATCAGCCCCAGCATTTT. The translation is CASSEEGDSNQPQHF.